These T cell receptor beta chains were read from a single sample in a study of cytomegalovirus exposure and HLA in healthy donors. Libraries were prepared by immunoSEQ multiplex PCR; TCRdb keeps only in-frame clonotypes and omits some of them. Its clone listing holds roughly 100,000 clones. The sequenced sample was PBMCs. Receptors were obtained from a man in his forties or fifties in good health and CMV-seronegative. CDR3s include the opening cysteine and the closing phenylalanine or tryptophan. The order of the fields is V gene, D gene, J gene, CDR3 length, CDR3 protein, CDR3 DNA. The D gene is left open where the match is weak.

V: TRBV6-1
D: TRBD1
J: TRBJ1-4
length: 13
CDR3: CASKDRVNEKLFF
DNA: TGTGCCAGCAAGGACAGGGTTAATGAAAAACTGTTTTTT

V: TRBV4-3
D: TRBD1
J: TRBJ1-2
length: 15
CDR3: CASSPENLQGGGYTF
DNA: TGCGCCAGCAGCCCGGAAAACTTACAGGGGGGCGGCTACACCTTC

V: TRBV27
D: -
J: TRBJ1-4
length: 13
CDR3: CASGYQDNEKLFF
DNA: TGTGCCAGCGGATACCAGGATAATGAAAAACTGTTTTTT

V: TRBV27
D: TRBD1
J: TRBJ2-7
length: 16
CDR3: CASSFRTGEKSYEQYF
DNA: TGTGCCAGCAGTTTCCGCACAGGGGAGAAGTCCTACGAGCAGTACTTC

V: TRBV9
D: TRBD2
J: TRBJ2-5
length: 18
CDR3: CASSERGWGLADQETQYF
DNA: TGTGCCAGCAGCGAGAGGGGGTGGGGACTAGCAGACCAAGAGACCCAGTACTTC

V: TRBV18
D: -
J: TRBJ2-7
length: 15
CDR3: CASSPGQTITYEQYF
DNA: TGTGCCAGCTCACCAGGGCAGACCATTACCTACGAGCAGTACTTC

V: TRBV10-3
D: TRBD2
J: TRBJ2-1
length: 15
CDR3: CAIRPTSGSYNEQFF
DNA: TGTGCCATCAGACCTACTAGCGGGAGCTACAATGAGCAGTTCTTC

V: TRBV6-1
D: TRBD2
J: TRBJ2-2
length: 16
CDR3: CASSVWGREGAGELFF
DNA: TGTGCCAGCAGTGTTTGGGGGAGGGAGGGAGCCGGGGAGCTGTTTTTT

V: TRBV6-6
D: -
J: TRBJ2-1
length: 15
CDR3: CASSYSSPSYNEQFF
DNA: TGTGCCAGCAGTTATTCGTCCCCCTCCTACAATGAGCAGTTCTTC

V: TRBV6-5
D: -
J: TRBJ1-2
length: 13
CDR3: CASSYPGGAGYTF
DNA: TGTGCCAGCAGTTACCCGGGGGGGGCCGGCTACACCTTC

V: TRBV9
D: -
J: TRBJ1-2
length: 16
CDR3: CASSAEAGAPNYGYTF
DNA: TGTGCCAGCAGCGCCGAAGCAGGGGCGCCTAACTATGGCTACACCTTC

V: TRBV27
D: -
J: TRBJ1-3
length: 14
CDR3: CASRELSSGNTIYF
DNA: TGTGCCAGCCGAGAGTTAAGCTCTGGAAACACCATATATTTT

V: TRBV7-2
D: -
J: TRBJ1-2
length: 15
CDR3: CASSLDTRVAYGYTF
DNA: TGTGCCAGCAGCTTAGACACCCGGGTTGCCTATGGCTACACCTTC

V: TRBV4-3
D: -
J: TRBJ1-1
length: 16
CDR3: CASSQKRQPQNTEAFF
DNA: TGCGCCAGCAGCCAAAAAAGACAGCCCCAGAACACTGAAGCTTTCTTT

V: TRBV6-1
D: TRBD1
J: TRBJ2-7
length: 13
CDR3: CASSVGQAYEQYF
DNA: TGTGCCAGCAGTGTAGGACAGGCCTACGAGCAGTACTTC